The 16 T cell receptor beta chains below come from one sample, sequenced in a study of blood T cells in healthy people across ages. Then a second PCR, running about 7 to 11 cycles, was carried out with a sample-barcoded 5' primer and a J-beta primer mix. MiXCR, run by TCRdb on the 5' RACE reads, gives a single entry per CDR3 protein. Among 1.8 million or so distinct CDR3 sequences, about 39% were seen once, and the ten largest hold roughly 23%. Specimen: blood. The receptors derive from a human donor in good health.

This chain links TRBV4-3 with TRBJ1-2; no clear D gene. Germline V CDR1 and CDR2: LGHNA, YSLEER. The germline V and J ends were trimmed by 0 bases and 9 bases, with 26 bases remaining between them. This CDR3 spans 18 amino acids. CDR3 sequence (DNA): TGCGCCAGCAGCCAAGATTTGGGTTGTAGAGACTCTACATCGTGCTACACCTTC. Encoded protein: CASSQDLGCRDSTSCYTF.

J is TRBJ1-1 and V is TRBV28, with D unresolved. Trimming pared 7 bases from V and 1 base from J, leaving 4 bases between. The V gene's germline CDR1 is MDHEN and CDR2 SYDVKM. This CDR3 region has 11 residues. The CDR3 is CASISNTEAFF. CDR3 DNA: TGTGCCAGCATCTCGAACACTGAAGCTTTCTTT. Full variable domain (rest looked up from reference TRBV28 and TRBJ1-1): DVKVTQSSRYLVKRTGEKVFLECVQDMDHENMFWYRQDPGLGLRLIYFSYDVKMKEKGDIPEGYSVSREKKERFSLILESASTNQTSMYLCASISNTEAFFGQGTRLTVV.

The sample holds many counts of this clonotype. A much larger clone differs from this one at a single base, so this may be a read error. The CDR3 nucleotides are TGCAGTGCTAGAGGAAGGGTGGGGGCCAACGTCCTGACTTTC. It encodes CSARGRVGANVLTF. The chain couples TRBV20-1 to TRBJ2-6; D remains ambiguous. Germline V lookup: CDR1 DFQATT, CDR2 SNEGSKA (reference sequence). V dropped 1 base and J dropped 4 bases, with 8 bases sitting between them. This CDR3 is 14 amino acids long.

The chain carries TRBV5-1 and TRBJ2-1; TRBD1 is a possible D gene (6 bases). The CDR3 is 14 amino acids. V shed 5 bases and J shed 5 bases, with 14 bases lying between them. Germline CDR1 SGHRS, CDR2 YFSETQ. The CDR3 DNA is TGCGCCAGCAGACAGACAACAGGGAACAATGAGCAGTTCTTC. It is translated as CASRQTTGNNEQFF.

The DNA of the CDR3 is TGTGCCAGCAGTTGGACGAAATATGAGCAGTTCTTC. Its protein is CASSWTKYEQFF. The chain combines TRBV12-3 or TRBV12-4 with TRBJ2-1; D gene unclear. V was cut by 4 bases and J by 8 bases, with 9 bases left in between. CDR3 length: 12 residues.

This chain joins TRBV28 and TRBJ1-1, with D possibly matching TRBD1 (6 bases). This CDR3 has 14 residues. V lost 7 bases and J 4 bases, leaving 16 bases between the germline ends. Germline V gives CDR1 MDHEN, CDR2 SYDVKM. This CDR3 is CASTPTGFPTEAFF. The CDR3 coding sequence is TGTGCCAGCACCCCTACAGGGTTCCCCACTGAAGCTTTCTTT.

V and J are TRBV3-1 and TRBJ2-5; possible D gene TRBD1, 5 bases. CDR3 length: 14 residues. Germline CDR1 LGHDT, CDR2 YNNKEL (reference sequence). Trimming shortened V by 8 bases and J by 2 bases, and 15 bases separated the two germline ends. The CDR3 DNA sequence: TGTGCCAGCGGGATAGTGGACACACAAGAGACCCAGTACTTC. Amino acid sequence: CASGIVDTQETQYF.

On this clonotype: A junction end diverges from the germline sequence, so it may reflect a read error. The chain uses TRBV6-5 and TRBJ2-1, with 7 bases fitting TRBD1. The CDR3 has 16 residues. The germline gives CDR1 MNHEY, CDR2 SVGAGI. The CDR3 sequence is CVSSYSTGKGYNEQFF. The CDR3 bases are TGTGTCAGCAGTTACTCGACAGGGAAAGGGTACAATGAGCAGTTCTTC.

This clonotype was picked up a small number of times. V usage is TRBV7-2 and J usage is TRBJ2-1, with 11 bases aligning to TRBD1. The ends lost 5 bases at V and 3 bases at J; junction bases unmatched: 6. This CDR3 spans 16 amino acids. Germline V CDR1 and CDR2: SGHTA, FQGNSA. The CDR3 bases are TGTGCCAGCAGCCCCCAGGGACAGGGGGTCTACAATGAGCAGTTCTTC. It translates to CASSPQGQGVYNEQFF.

There are a few counts of this clonotype. The J gene is TRBJ2-3, the V gene TRBV5-1, with D possibly being TRBD1 (5 bases). The CDR3 contains 15 residues. V lost 0 bases to trimming and J lost 5 bases, with 13 bases between them. Germline loops: CDR1 SGHRS, CDR2 YFSETQ. The CDR3 DNA follows: TGCGCCAGCAGCTTGGCGGGCAGGGTGGAAGATACGCAGTATTTT. Translating it yields CASSLAGRVEDTQYF.

The sample holds a few counts of this clonotype. V and J are TRBV6-2 or TRBV6-3 and TRBJ2-3, with D possibly being TRBD2 (5 bases). V lost 7 bases to trimming and J lost 5 bases, with 19 bases between them. Germline V gives CDR1 MNHEY, CDR2 SVGEGT. There are 15 residues in the CDR3. CDR3 residues: CASISHGTRGDTQYF. The CDR3 DNA is TGTGCCAGCATTTCTCACGGAACCCGGGGAGATACGCAGTATTTT.

The rearrangement links TRBV7-2 to TRBJ1-5; D is possibly TRBD1 (5 bases). The germline V and J ends were trimmed by 8 bases and 5 bases, with 13 bases remaining between them. Germline V gene lookup returns CDR1 SGHTA and CDR2 FQGNSA. CDR3 length equals 13 residues. CDR3 amino acids: CASADLGDQPQHF. CDR3 sequence (DNA): TGTGCCAGCGCGGATTTAGGGGATCAGCCCCAGCATTTT.

The count of this clonotype is one. The rearrangement joins TRBV3-1 to TRBJ1-1; D call uncertain. V lost 6 bases and J lost 4, with 18 bases in between. The CDR3 extends over 15 amino acids. Germline assignment: CDR1 LGHDT and CDR2 YNNKEL (reference sequence). DNA for the CDR3: TGTGCCAGCAGTCCTCCAGCGGGGTGGTCCACTGAAGCTTTCTTT. Encoded protein: CASSPPAGWSTEAFF.

The V and J genes are TRBV4-3 and TRBJ2-7; perhaps D is TRBD1 or TRBD2 (5 bases each). The CDR3 has 16 residues. CDR1 and CDR2 from the germline V gene are LGHNA and YSLEER. The V end lost 3 bases, the J end lost 4 bases, and 19 bases lay between the germline ends. CDR3 bases: TGCGCCAGCAGCCAGGGACGCGGTCCGGGACCTTACGAGCAGTACTTC. Translation gives CASSQGRGPGPYEQYF.

The V gene is TRBV5-6, the J gene TRBJ1-4; 11 bases line up with TRBD1. J gave up 7 bases and V 3 bases, and 5 bases lay outside the gene matches. Germline V lookup: CDR1 SGHDT, CDR2 YYEEEE. This CDR3 comprises 15 residues. CDR3 region: CASSYAGTGGEKLFF. In nucleotides, the CDR3 is TGTGCCAGCAGCTACGCCGGGACAGGGGGTGAAAAACTGTTTTTT. Variable domain in full (rest from reference TRBV5-6 and TRBJ1-4): DAGVTQSPTHLIKTRGQQVTLRCSPKSGHDTVSWYQQALGQGPQFIFQYYEEEERQRGNFPDRFSGHQFPNYSSELNVNALLLGDSALYLCASSYAGTGGEKLFFGSGTQLSVL.

The J gene is TRBJ2-6, the V gene TRBV7-2; TRBD2 agrees at 10 bases. The CDR3 loop spans 18 amino acids. Unmatched junction bases numbered 5, after V lost 3 bases and J lost 0 bases. Germline V gene lookup returns CDR1 SGHTA and CDR2 FQGNSA. The CDR3 region has the DNA TGTGCCAGCAGCTTTCTAGCGGGGGAGATCTCTGGGGCCAACGTCCTGACTTTC. Residues: CASSFLAGEISGANVLTF.